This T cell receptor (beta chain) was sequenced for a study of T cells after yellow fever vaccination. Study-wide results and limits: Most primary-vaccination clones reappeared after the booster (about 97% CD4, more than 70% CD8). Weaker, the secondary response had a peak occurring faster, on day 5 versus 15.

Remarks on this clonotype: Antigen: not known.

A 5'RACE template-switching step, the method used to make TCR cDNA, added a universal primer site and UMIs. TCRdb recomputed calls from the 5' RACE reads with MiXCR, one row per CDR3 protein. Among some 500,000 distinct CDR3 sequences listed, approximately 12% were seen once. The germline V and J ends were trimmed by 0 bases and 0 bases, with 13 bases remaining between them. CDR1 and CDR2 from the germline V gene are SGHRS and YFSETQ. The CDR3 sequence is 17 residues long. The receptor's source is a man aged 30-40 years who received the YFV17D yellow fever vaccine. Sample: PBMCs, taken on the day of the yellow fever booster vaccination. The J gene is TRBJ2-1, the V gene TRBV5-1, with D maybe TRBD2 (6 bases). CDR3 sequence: CASSLGGSGNSYNEQFF. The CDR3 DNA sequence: TGCGCCAGCAGCTTGGGTGGTAGCGGTAACTCCTACAATGAGCAGTTCTTC. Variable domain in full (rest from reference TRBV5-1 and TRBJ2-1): KAGVTQTPRYLIKTRGQQVTLSCSPISGHRSVSWYQQTPGQGLQFLFEYFSETQRNKGNFPGRFSGRQFSNSRSEMNVSTLELGDSALYLCASSLGGSGNSYNEQFFGPGTRLTVL.